This T cell receptor beta chain was documented in a study of T cell clonality in common variable immunodeficiency. General study points: CVID subjects showed higher TCRbeta clonality than healthy controls. Fewer TCRbeta clones were shared among CVID subjects than controls.

This clone was observed at least ten times. Its antigen is as yet unknown. The read ends 3 residues early relative to the CDR3; the germline J gene fills the gap. The data were produced by immunoSEQ multiplex PCR, yet TCRdb's version contains in-frame clones alone and is incomplete. The sample shows approximately 37,000 clones, none of them appearing just once. Trimming shortened V by 5 bases and J by 5 bases, and 10 bases separated the two germline ends. The CDR3 consists of 14 residues. The germline gives CDR1 SGHTA, CDR2 FQGNSA. The TCR comes from a person aged 18 to 75 in good health. The sequenced sample was peripheral blood mononuclear cells. The chain links TRBV7-2 to TRBJ1-6, with TRBD1 as a possible D gene (5 bases). Partial CDR3 DNA: TGTGCCAGCAGCGCTCAGGGTAATAATTCACCC. It encodes CASSAQGNNSP. The entire CDR3 sequence reads CASSAQGNNSPLHF.